The 3 T cell receptor beta chains below come from one sample, sequenced in a study of regulatory T cells in long-lasting Graves disease. With iRepertoire HTBI primers and Arm-PCR of CDR3 regions, TCR beta libraries were built. TCRdb recomputed calls from the multiplex PCR reads with MiXCR, one row per CDR3 protein. This sample has about 430,000 distinct CDR3 sequences, with roughly 23% found just once. Specified time point: persistent/refractory GD, antithyroid drugs over 5 years with positive TRAb. Isolated PBMC RNA provided the starting material for the TCR library. The specimen comprised peripheral blood mononuclear cells (PBMCs), sampled when the disease was refractory, from a patient treated with antithyroid drugs. These receptors were taken from a female donor with Graves disease.

This chain joins TRBV4-1 and TRBJ2-7, with unresolved D. The CDR3 has 14 amino acids. Germline lookup yields CDR1 MGHRA and CDR2 YSYEKL. V was pared by 0 bases and J by 1 base, with 7 bases between. CDR3: CASSQEPGSYEQYF. The CDR3 nucleotides read TGCGCCAGCAGCCAAGAGCCAGGATCCTACGAGCAGTACTTC.

There are many counts of this clonotype. The chain carries TRBV2 and TRBJ1-4; D gene unclear. Trimming removed 6 bases from V and 0 bases from J, with 17 bases in between. The CDR3 loop spans 17 amino acids. Germline-derived CDR1 and CDR2 are SNHLY and FYNNEI. The CDR3 loop is CASRAGRILATNEKLFF. In DNA form, the CDR3 reads TGTGCCAGCAGGGCCGGACGGATTCTTGCAACTAATGAAAAACTGTTTTTT.

The chain joins TRBV27 to TRBJ2-5; TRBD1 agrees at 7 bases. This CDR3 comprises 16 residues. CDR1 and CDR2 from the germline V gene are MNHEY and SMNVEV (reference sequence). V shed 0 bases and J 7 bases; nucleotides not matched to a gene: 11. CDR3 DNA: TGTGCCAGCAGTTTATCGCCGGCAGGGGGTATGGGGACCCAGTACTTC. It yields the protein CASSLSPAGGMGTQYF.